This T cell receptor beta chain was sequenced during a study of blood T cell repertoires in COVID-19. On the study more broadly: The analysed material was cDNA or gDNA that came from T cells, B-cell-depleted T cells, or PBMCs.

Authors' processing steps: Reference gene primer amplification yielded estimated nucleated cell counts. Assay: immunoSEQ multiplex PCR; the TCRdb copy retains only in-frame clones and omits some. Clone size and the V and J calls come from that table; the DNA yielded D and trimming. The top ten hold 3% to 4.5% of the sample, which has 30,000 to 40,000 clones, approximately 83% seen once. Germline assignment: CDR1 MNHEY and CDR2 SVGEGT. The CDR3 totals 19 residues. The J segment lost 11 bases and the V segment lost 6 bases, leaving 28 bases of the junction unmatched. This clone is medium-sized within its sample.

V gene TRBV6-2 or TRBV6-3 combines with J gene TRBJ2-4, with 7 bases matching TRBD2. The TCR sequence derives from a man over 45 with acute or convalescent COVID-19. Sequences were obtained from peripheral blood. CDR3 coding DNA: TGTGCCAGCAGCAAAGGGGCAGTTGAGGCAATTCCGGGACTAACTCTTCAGTACTTC. As protein: CASSKGAVEAIPGLTLQYF.